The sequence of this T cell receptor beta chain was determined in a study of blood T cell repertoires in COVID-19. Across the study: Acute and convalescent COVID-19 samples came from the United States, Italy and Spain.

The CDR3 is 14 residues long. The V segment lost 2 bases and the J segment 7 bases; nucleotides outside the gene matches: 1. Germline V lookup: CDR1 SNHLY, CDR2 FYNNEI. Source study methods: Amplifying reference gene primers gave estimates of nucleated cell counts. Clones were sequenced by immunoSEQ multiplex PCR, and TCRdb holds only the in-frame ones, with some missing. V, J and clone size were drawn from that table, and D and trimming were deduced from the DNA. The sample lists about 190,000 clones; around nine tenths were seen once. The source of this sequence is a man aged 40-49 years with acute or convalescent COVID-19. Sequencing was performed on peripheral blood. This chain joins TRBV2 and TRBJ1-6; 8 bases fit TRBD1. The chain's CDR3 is CASSEYRGNSPLHF. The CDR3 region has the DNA TGTGCCAGCAGTGAATACAGGGGGAATTCACCCCTCCACTTT. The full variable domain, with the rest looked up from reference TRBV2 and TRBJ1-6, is EPEVTQTPSHQVTQMGQEVILRCVPISNHLYFYWYRQILGQKVEFLVSFYNNEISEKSEIFDDQFSVERPDGSNFTLKIRSTKLEDSAMYFCASSEYRGNSPLHFGNGTRLTVT.